This TCR beta chain was recorded in a study of molecular identifiers for immune sequencing clone quantification. Preparation of the bulk TCR libraries relied on previously described methods and listed TCR primers. TCRdb processed the PCR reads anew with MiXCR; each CDR3 protein has one entry. The sample lists hundreds of thousands of distinct CDR3 sequences, about 20% seen once, with around 0.9% in the top ten. Study findings and constraints: Over 99% of CMV-specific effector molecules, but under 1% of naive ones, were in clones above 20 copies.

This clonotype appeared many times. The antigen remains undetermined. Between about 19,000 and 1,100,000 sorted cells, with 10%, 30% or 50% RNA, yielded naive CD8 libraries. Sorting captured naive CD8 T cells as CD8+CD4-CCR7+CD45RA+. The TCR was taken from a human donor in good health. Some libraries in this study had Jurkat cell RNA spiked in. Material: naive CD8+ T cells from blood, with Jurkat cell RNA spiked in. Stated subset: FACS-sorted CD8+CD4-CCR7+CD45RA+ naive T cells.

In nucleotides, the CDR3 is TGTGCCAGTAGTAAGGGCCAGGGAACGGACTACGAGCAGTACTTC. Translation: CASSKGQGTDYEQYF. The rearrangement links TRBV19 to TRBJ2-7, with a tentative D call TRBD1 (5 bases). The V gene lost 4 bases and the J gene lost 3 bases, with 16 bases spanning the gap. Per germline, CDR1 LNHDA and CDR2 SQIVND (reference sequence). The CDR3 is 15 amino acids. Combining the CDR3 with reference TRBV19 and TRBJ2-7 gives the whole variable domain DGGITQSPKYLFRKEGQNVTLSCEQNLNHDAMYWYRQDPGQGLRLIYYSQIVNDFQKGDIAEGYSVSREKKESFPLTVTSAQKNPTAFYLCASSKGQGTDYEQYFGPGTRLTVT.